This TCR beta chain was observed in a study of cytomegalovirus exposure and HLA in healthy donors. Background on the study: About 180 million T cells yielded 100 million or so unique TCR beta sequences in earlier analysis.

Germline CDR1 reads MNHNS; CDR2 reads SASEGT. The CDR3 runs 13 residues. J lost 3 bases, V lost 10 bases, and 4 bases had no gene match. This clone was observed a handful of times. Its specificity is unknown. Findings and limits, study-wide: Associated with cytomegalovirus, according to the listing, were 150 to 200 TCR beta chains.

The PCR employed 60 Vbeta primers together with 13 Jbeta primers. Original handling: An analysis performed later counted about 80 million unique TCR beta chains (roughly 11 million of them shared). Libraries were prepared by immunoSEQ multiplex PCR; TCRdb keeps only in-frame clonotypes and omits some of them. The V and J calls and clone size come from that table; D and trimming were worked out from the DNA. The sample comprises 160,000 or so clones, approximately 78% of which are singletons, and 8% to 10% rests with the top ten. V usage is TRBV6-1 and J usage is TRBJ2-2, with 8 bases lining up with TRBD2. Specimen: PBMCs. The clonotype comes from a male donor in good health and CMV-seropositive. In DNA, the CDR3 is TGTGCCACGGGACTAGATTACACCGGGGAGCTGTTTTTT. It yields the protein CATGLDYTGELFF.